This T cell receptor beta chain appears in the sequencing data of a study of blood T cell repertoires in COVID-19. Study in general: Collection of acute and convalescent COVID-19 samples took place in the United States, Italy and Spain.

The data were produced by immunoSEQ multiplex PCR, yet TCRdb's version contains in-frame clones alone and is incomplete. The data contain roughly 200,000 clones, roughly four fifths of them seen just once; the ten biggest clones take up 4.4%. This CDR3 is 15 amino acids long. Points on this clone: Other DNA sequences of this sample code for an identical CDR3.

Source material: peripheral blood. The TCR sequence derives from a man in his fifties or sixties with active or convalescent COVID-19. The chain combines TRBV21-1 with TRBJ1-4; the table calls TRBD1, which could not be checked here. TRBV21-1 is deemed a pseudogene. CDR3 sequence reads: CASSKWRGRAEKLFF. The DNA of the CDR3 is TGTGCCAGCAGCAAATGGAGGGGGCGGGCGGAAAAACTGTTTTTT.